This section outlines one T cell receptor (beta chain) sequence together with its context. These data come from a study of T cell repertoires in cytomegalovirus infection. TCRdb recomputed calls from the reads with MiXCR, one row per CDR3 protein. The repertoire holds 200,000 to 250,000 distinct CDR3 sequences, 22% seen once, with roughly 18% in the top ten. Germline CDR1 is MGHRA and CDR2 is YSYEKL. There are 15 residues in the CDR3. The V gene end was trimmed by 1 base and the J gene end by 8 bases; junction bases not matched to a gene: 4. The TCR sequence derives from a human donor in good health (CMV status not recorded). Some clones in this sample may be carry-over from other donors' samples. The gene calls are TRBV4-1 and TRBJ2-1; 11 nucleotides match TRBD2. The material sequenced was CD8+ T cells from PBMCs. The CDR3 here is CASSQVLAGGDEQFF. In DNA form, the CDR3 reads TGCGCCAGCAGCCAAGTCCTAGCGGGGGGCGATGAGCAGTTCTTC.